The 27 T cell receptor beta chains given below trace back to one sample, sequenced in a study of blood T cell repertoires in COVID-19. The data were produced by immunoSEQ multiplex PCR, yet TCRdb's version contains in-frame clones alone and is incomplete. The data contain some 310,000 clones, 80% to 90% of them singletons. The sequencing input was peripheral blood. All receptors come from a man between 45 and 60 years old with active or convalescent COVID-19.

The V gene is TRBV19, the J gene TRBJ1-4; D unresolved. This CDR3 comprises 15 residues. In germline, CDR1 is LNHDA, CDR2 SQIVND (reference sequence). The ends were cut back, 5 bases at V and 2 bases at J, with 12 bases in the middle. CDR3 DNA sequence: TGTGCCAGTAGTCCCAGCGCTTTGACTAATGAAAAACTGTTTTTT. It specifies CASSPSALTNEKLFF. Full variable domain (missing parts from reference TRBV19 and TRBJ1-4): DGGITQSPKYLFRKEGQNVTLSCEQNLNHDAMYWYRQDPGQGLRLIYYSQIVNDFQKGDIAEGYSVSREKKESFPLTVTSAQKNPTAFYLCASSPSALTNEKLFFGSGTQLSVL.

This clone was observed a single time. This chain uses TRBV3-1 (or the pseudogene TRBV3-2) with TRBJ1-1; D uncertain. Germline CDR1 LGHDT, CDR2 YNNKEL (reference sequence). The V end lost 0 bases, the J end lost 10 bases, and 12 bases lay between the germline ends. CDR3 size: 13 residues. This CDR3 reads CASSQERSRGAFF. The CDR3 DNA reads as TGTGCCAGCAGCCAAGAACGCAGCCGGGGAGCTTTCTTT.

The V and J genes are TRBV3-1 (or the pseudogene TRBV3-2) and TRBJ1-4; D is unclear. Germline loops: CDR1 LGHDT, CDR2 YNNKEL (reference sequence). V lost 1 base to trimming and J lost 7 bases, with 4 bases between them. The CDR3 length is 12 residues. For the CDR3, the DNA is TGTGCCAGCAGCCAAGGTATTGAAAAACTGTTTTTT. Amino acid sequence: CASSQGIEKLFF.

This clone was counted only a few times. The chain links TRBV29-1 to TRBJ2-3; a possible D gene is TRBD2 (5 bases). Germline CDR1 reads SQVTM; CDR2 reads ANQGSEA. This CDR3 contains 12 residues. V was pared by 4 bases and J by 8 bases, with 13 bases between. CDR3 residues: CSVGLRATTQYF. The CDR3 DNA sequence: TGCAGCGTTGGCTTGAGGGCTACTACGCAGTATTTT.

The chain uses TRBV18 and TRBJ2-5; D might be TRBD2 (5 bases). The germline V and J ends were trimmed by 4 bases and 4 bases, with 10 bases remaining between them. The CDR3 is 13 residues long. The V gene's germline CDR1 is KGHSH and CDR2 LQKENI. The CDR3 reads CASSRLGGETQYF. CDR3 nucleotides: TGTGCCAGCTCACGCCTAGGAGGAGAGACCCAGTACTTC.

This sequence joins TRBV7-2 and TRBJ1-3, with D possibly being TRBD1 (6 bases). The germline gives CDR1 SGHTA, CDR2 FQGNSA. CDR3 length: 17 residues. V dropped 1 base and J dropped 0 bases, with 13 bases sitting between them. The CDR3 spells CASSLVERGHSGNTIYF. The CDR3 coding sequence is TGTGCCAGCAGCTTAGTAGAAAGGGGACACTCTGGAAACACCATATATTTT. Full variable domain (missing parts from reference TRBV7-2 and TRBJ1-3): GAGVSQSPSNKVTEKGKDVELRCDPISGHTALYWYRQSLGQGLEFLIYFQGNSAPDKSGLPSDRFSAERTGGSVSTLTIQRTQQEDSAVYLCASSLVERGHSGNTIYFGEGSWLTVV.

The chain joins TRBV28 to TRBJ2-1; D is unclear. The germline V and J ends were trimmed by 5 bases and 6 bases, with 8 bases remaining between them. The V gene's germline CDR1 is MDHEN and CDR2 SYDVKM. The CDR3 extends over 12 amino acids. The CDR3 DNA is TGTGCCAGCAGTACTTTACCCAATGAGCAGTTCTTC. The encoded protein is CASSTLPNEQFF.

This rearrangement joins TRBV10-3 to TRBJ2-5, with D possibly being TRBD2 (6 bases). Germline loops: CDR1 ENHRY, CDR2 SYGVKD. V lost 5 bases, J lost 0 bases, and 10 bases lay in between. CDR3 length equals 14 residues. CDR3 in DNA: TGTGCCATCAGTAGCGGGTCTCACCAAGAGACCCAGTACTTC. Its protein product is CAISSGSHQETQYF.

This chain links TRBV4-3 with TRBJ1-2; TRBD1 agrees at 7 bases. CDR3 size: 15 residues. The V segment lost 3 bases and the J segment 4 bases; nucleotides outside the gene matches: 8. Per the germline V gene, CDR1 is LGHNA and CDR2 is YSLEER. CDR3 nucleotides: TGCGCCAGCAGCCAGGGGAACAGGGGAGGCTATGGCTACACCTTC. Amino acids: CASSQGNRGGYGYTF.

This clone was seen just once. This rearrangement joins TRBV18 to TRBJ1-2; possibly TRBD1 for D (5 bases). The germline V gene encodes CDR1 KGHSH and CDR2 LQKENI. V lost 3 bases and J lost 4, with 12 bases in between. The CDR3 is 14 amino acids. This CDR3 is CASSPLQESYGYTF. The CDR3 DNA sequence: TGTGCCAGCTCACCCCTACAGGAATCCTATGGCTACACCTTC.

Here the CDR3 DNA reads TGTGCCAGCAGCTTAGACACGAACACTGAAGCTTTCTTT. Its translation: CASSLDTNTEAFF. The chain is built from TRBV7-9 and TRBJ1-1; D gene unclear. The CDR3 totals 13 residues. The V end lost 1 base, the J end lost 1 base, and 4 bases lay between the germline ends. Germline assignment: CDR1 SEHNR and CDR2 FQNEAQ (reference sequence).

The V and J genes are TRBV27 and TRBJ2-2, with D possibly TRBD2 on 6 matching bases. V was pared by 3 bases and J by 5 bases, with 13 bases between. The CDR3 covers 15 residues. Germline V lookup: CDR1 MNHEY, CDR2 SMNVEV (reference sequence). For the CDR3, the DNA is TGTGCCAGCAGTTTCGGGACTCGTTGGACCGGGGAGCTGTTTTTT. Translating it yields CASSFGTRWTGELFF.

The chain carries TRBV28 and TRBJ1-4; tentative D call: TRBD1 (5 bases). With 10 bases removed from V and 4 bases from J, the gap between germline ends came to 10 bases. CDR3 length: 12 amino acids. The germline CDR1 and CDR2 sequences are MDHEN and SYDVKM. This chain's CDR3 is CATGGNNEKLFF. The CDR3 coding sequence is TGTGCCACCGGGGGGAATAATGAAAAACTGTTTTTT. Based on the CDR3 plus reference TRBV28 and TRBJ1-4, the full variable domain is DVKVTQSSRYLVKRTGEKVFLECVQDMDHENMFWYRQDPGLGLRLIYFSYDVKMKEKGDIPEGYSVSREKKERFSLILESASTNQTSMYLCATGGNNEKLFFGSGTQLSVL.

The chain combines TRBV27 with TRBJ2-3, with D unclear. Germline CDR1 reads MNHEY; CDR2 reads SMNVEV (reference sequence). Trimming cost V 2 bases and J 2 bases, with 11 bases left between them. The CDR3 sequence is 15 residues long. The CDR3 is CASSLTQQSTDTQYF. The CDR3 DNA is TGTGCCAGCAGTTTAACCCAACAGTCCACAGATACGCAGTATTTT.

This chain connects TRBV6-1 to TRBJ1-6; D gene ambiguous. The CDR3 is made up of 13 amino acids. Trimming stripped 0 bases from V and 12 bases from J, with 9 bases between. The germline V gene encodes CDR1 MNHNS and CDR2 SASEGT. The CDR3 region has the DNA TGTGCCAGCAGTGAAGCACGGTATTTACCCCTCCACTTT. Amino acid sequence: CASSEARYLPLHF.

In this sample, this clone turned up once. The rearrangement links TRBV11-3 to TRBJ2-7, with TRBD2 matching 7 bases. Germline V CDR1 and CDR2: SGHNT, YENEEA. V lost 2 bases, J lost 6 bases, and 4 bases stayed unmatched. This CDR3 has 13 amino acids. CDR3 residues: CASSLNGEGEQYF. The CDR3 DNA follows: TGTGCCAGCAGCTTAAATGGGGAGGGCGAGCAGTACTTC.

The V gene is TRBV27, the J gene TRBJ1-1; maybe TRBD1 (5 bases). Germline assignment: CDR1 MNHEY and CDR2 SMNVEV (reference sequence). This CDR3 is built from 16 residues. Between the trimmed V and J ends, which lost 4 bases and 0 bases, there was a span of 15 bases. CDR3 in amino acids: CASSWSAGRLNTEAFF. Written as DNA, the CDR3 is TGTGCCAGCAGTTGGAGTGCAGGGAGGTTGAACACTGAAGCTTTCTTT.

The rearrangement joins TRBV4-3 to TRBJ1-2; TRBD1 matches 7 bases. CDR1 is LGHNA, CDR2 YSLEER, per germline. This CDR3 comprises 14 residues. V was pared by 1 base and J by 8 bases, with 7 bases of the junction left unmatched. The DNA for the CDR3 is TGCGCCAGCAGCCAAGTTGGGGGACAGACAGGCTACACCTTC. Its translation: CASSQVGGQTGYTF.

The chain joins TRBV3-1 (or the pseudogene TRBV3-2) to TRBJ2-5; 10 bases are a match to TRBD2. The CDR3 has 15 amino acids. V was clipped by 2 bases and J by 8 bases; unmatched bases: 8. Germline V gene lookup returns CDR1 LGHDT and CDR2 YNNKEL (reference sequence). CDR3 in DNA: TGTGCCAGCAGCCAAAAGCGGGGGGGCGTTGACACCCAGTACTTC. Protein: CASSQKRGGVDTQYF.

This chain connects TRBV7-2 to TRBJ2-1; unclear D gene. The CDR3 contains 13 residues. Germline V gene lookup returns CDR1 SGHTA and CDR2 FQGNSA. V lost 1 base and J lost 7, with 8 bases in between. CDR3 in DNA: TGTGCCAGCAGCTTAGATTACAGTAATGAGCAGTTCTTC. Encoded protein: CASSLDYSNEQFF.

This rearrangement joins TRBV30 to TRBJ1-4, with D perhaps TRBD1 (5 bases). Germline V gene lookup returns CDR1 GTSNPN and CDR2 SVGIG (reference sequence). The germline V and J ends were trimmed by 4 bases and 8 bases, with 17 bases remaining between them. CDR3 length: 14 residues. DNA for the CDR3: TGTGCCTGGACCGTCGGGGGGGGAGGCGAAAAACTGTTTTTT. It is translated as CAWTVGGGGEKLFF.

The chain has TRBV28 and TRBJ2-3; 13 nucleotides line up with TRBD2. The germline CDR1 and CDR2 sequences are MDHEN and SYDVKM. V lost 7 bases and J lost 0; bases outside the gene matches: 4. This CDR3 contains 16 residues. This CDR3 reads CASTGTSGASTDTQYF. Written as DNA, the CDR3 is TGTGCCAGCACCGGGACTAGCGGGGCTAGCACAGATACGCAGTATTTT. The variable domain in full, completed from reference TRBV28 and TRBJ2-3, reads DVKVTQSSRYLVKRTGEKVFLECVQDMDHENMFWYRQDPGLGLRLIYFSYDVKMKEKGDIPEGYSVSREKKERFSLILESASTNQTSMYLCASTGTSGASTDTQYFGPGTRLTVL.

The chain has TRBV2 and TRBJ1-5, with no clear D. The CDR3 totals 13 residues. V lost 7 bases and J lost 9, with 16 bases in between. The germline CDR1 and CDR2 sequences are SNHLY and FYNNEI. CDR3 amino acids: CASTGRTSTPQHF. The CDR3 DNA reads TGTGCCAGCACGGGCAGGACTAGTACGCCCCAGCATTTT.

This chain links TRBV4-3 with TRBJ1-3; 7 nucleotides align to TRBD1. Germline-derived CDR1 and CDR2 are LGHNA and YSLEER. V was pared by 8 bases and J by 1 base, with 17 bases of the junction left unmatched. The CDR3 runs to 18 residues. In nucleotides, the CDR3 is TGCGCCAGCGTCTGGGGACAGACCATTTCGCTATCTGGAAACACCATATATTTT. Translation: CASVWGQTISLSGNTIYF.

This clone appeared once. The CDR3 here is CASSYYGTGQTYNEQFF. DNA of the CDR3: TGTGCCAGCAGTTATTACGGAACGGGACAGACCTACAATGAGCAGTTCTTC. The chain uses TRBV6-2 or TRBV6-3 and TRBJ2-1, with 7 bases lining up with TRBD1. CDR3 length: 17 residues. CDR1 and CDR2 (germline): MNHEY, SVGEGT. Losses at the gene ends were 3 bases for V and 2 bases for J; bases not matched to a gene: 10.

In regard to this clone: Other DNA sequences in this sample translate to the same CDR3. This rearrangement joins TRBV28 to TRBJ1-6; 9 bases align to TRBD1. The CDR3 extends over 13 amino acids. The junction had 0 bases not matched to a gene; V was cut back by 6 bases and J by 6 bases. Germline V gene data show CDR1 as MDHEN and CDR2 as SYDVKM. CDR3 sequence: CASRTGGNSPLHF. CDR3 DNA: TGTGCCAGCAGGACAGGGGGTAATTCACCCCTCCACTTT.

This chain connects TRBV5-4 to TRBJ1-6; 9 nucleotides line up with TRBD1. Germline CDR1 is SGHNT and CDR2 is YYREEE (reference sequence). V shed 5 bases, J shed 4 bases, and the junction held 7 bases outside the gene matches. The CDR3 extends over 16 amino acids. The CDR3 here is CASSTRTGDYNSPLHF. The CDR3 nucleotides are TGTGCCAGCAGTACACGGACAGGGGATTATAATTCACCCCTCCACTTT.